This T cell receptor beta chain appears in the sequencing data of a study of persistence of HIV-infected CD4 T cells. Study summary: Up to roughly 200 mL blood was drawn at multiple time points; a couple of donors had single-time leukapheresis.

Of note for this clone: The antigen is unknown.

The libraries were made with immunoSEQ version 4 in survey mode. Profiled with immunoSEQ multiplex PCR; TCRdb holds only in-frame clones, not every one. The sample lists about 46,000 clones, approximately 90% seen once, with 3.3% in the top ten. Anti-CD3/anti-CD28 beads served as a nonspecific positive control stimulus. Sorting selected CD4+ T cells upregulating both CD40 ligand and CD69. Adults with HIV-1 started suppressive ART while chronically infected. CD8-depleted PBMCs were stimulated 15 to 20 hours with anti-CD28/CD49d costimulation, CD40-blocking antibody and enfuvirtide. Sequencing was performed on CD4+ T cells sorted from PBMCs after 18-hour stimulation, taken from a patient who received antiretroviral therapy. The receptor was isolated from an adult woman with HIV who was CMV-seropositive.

The CDR3 region is CASSIQENTEAFF. The DNA of the CDR3 is TGTGCCAGCAGCATCCAGGAGAACACTGAAGCTTTCTTT. The chain joins TRBV7-2 to TRBJ1-1; D remains ambiguous. Germline-derived CDR1 and CDR2 are SGHTA and FQGNSA. V was cut by 5 bases and J by 1 base, with 8 bases left in between. This CDR3 comprises 13 residues.